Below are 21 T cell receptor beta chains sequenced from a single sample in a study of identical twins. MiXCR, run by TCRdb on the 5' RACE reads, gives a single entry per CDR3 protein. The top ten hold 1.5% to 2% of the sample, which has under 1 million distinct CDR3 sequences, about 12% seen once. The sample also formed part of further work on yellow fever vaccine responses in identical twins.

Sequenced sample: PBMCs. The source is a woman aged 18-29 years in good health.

The CDR3: CASSLTRARPFEQYF. As DNA, the CDR3 is TGTGCCAGCAGCTTAACCCGGGCGCGGCCGTTCGAGCAGTACTTC. This chain connects TRBV7-4 to TRBJ2-7; D gene ambiguous. CDR3 size: 15 residues. Trimming cost V 2 bases and J 6 bases, with 17 bases left between them. In germline, CDR1 is SGHVT, CDR2 SQSDAQ.

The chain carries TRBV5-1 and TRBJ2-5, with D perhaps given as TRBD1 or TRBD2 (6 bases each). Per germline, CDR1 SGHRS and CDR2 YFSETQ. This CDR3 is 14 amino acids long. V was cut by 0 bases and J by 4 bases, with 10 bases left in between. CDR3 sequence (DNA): TGCGCCAGCAGCTTGGAGACGGGGGCAGAGACCCAGTACTTC. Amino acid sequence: CASSLETGAETQYF.

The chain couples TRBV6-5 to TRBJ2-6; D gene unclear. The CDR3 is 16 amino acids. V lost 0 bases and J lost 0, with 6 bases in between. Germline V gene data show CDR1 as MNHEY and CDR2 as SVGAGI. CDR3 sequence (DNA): TGTGCCAGCAGTTACTCCCCCAACTCTGGGGCCAACGTCCTGACTTTC. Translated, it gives CASSYSPNSGANVLTF.

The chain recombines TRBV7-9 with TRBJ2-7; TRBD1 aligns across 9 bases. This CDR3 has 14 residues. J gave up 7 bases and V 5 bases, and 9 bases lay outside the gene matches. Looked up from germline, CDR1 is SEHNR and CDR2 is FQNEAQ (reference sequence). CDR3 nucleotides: TGTGCCAGCAGCCCTCCACAGGGGGCCGGGGAGCAGTACTTC. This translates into CASSPPQGAGEQYF.

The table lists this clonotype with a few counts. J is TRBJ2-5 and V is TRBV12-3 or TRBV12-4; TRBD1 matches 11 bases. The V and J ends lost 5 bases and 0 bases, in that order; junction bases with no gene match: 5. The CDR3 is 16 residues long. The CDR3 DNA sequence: TGTGCCAGCAGTCCGTGGGACAGGGGGAACCAAGAGACCCAGTACTTC. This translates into CASSPWDRGNQETQYF.

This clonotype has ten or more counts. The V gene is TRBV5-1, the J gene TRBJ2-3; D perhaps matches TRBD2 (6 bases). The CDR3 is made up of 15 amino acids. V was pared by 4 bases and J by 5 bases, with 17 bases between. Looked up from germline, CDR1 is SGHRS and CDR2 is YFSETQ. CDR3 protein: CASSDGTGVGDTQYF. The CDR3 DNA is TGCGCCAGCAGCGACGGGACTGGGGTTGGAGATACGCAGTATTTT.

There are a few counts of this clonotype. CDR3 amino acids: CASSLGHLFAGELFF. CDR3 nucleotides: TGTGCCAGCAGCCTAGGCCACCTCTTCGCCGGGGAGCTGTTTTTT. This chain joins TRBV7-9 and TRBJ2-2; D is uncertain. V lost 5 bases and J lost 6, with 16 bases in between. The CDR3 is 15 residues long. CDR1 is SEHNR, CDR2 FQNEAQ, per germline (reference sequence).

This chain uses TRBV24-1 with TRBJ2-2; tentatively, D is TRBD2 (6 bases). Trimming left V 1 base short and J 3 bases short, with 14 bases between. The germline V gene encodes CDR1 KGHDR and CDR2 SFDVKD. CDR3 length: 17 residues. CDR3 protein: CATSDFGLASDTGELFF. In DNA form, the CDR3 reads TGTGCCACCAGTGATTTCGGGCTGGCTAGCGACACCGGGGAGCTGTTTTTT.

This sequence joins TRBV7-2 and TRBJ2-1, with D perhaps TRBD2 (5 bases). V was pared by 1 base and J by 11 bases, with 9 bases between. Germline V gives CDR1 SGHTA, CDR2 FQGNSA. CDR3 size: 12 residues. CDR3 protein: CASSLDGNQQFF. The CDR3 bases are TGTGCCAGCAGCTTAGACGGGAATCAGCAGTTCTTC.

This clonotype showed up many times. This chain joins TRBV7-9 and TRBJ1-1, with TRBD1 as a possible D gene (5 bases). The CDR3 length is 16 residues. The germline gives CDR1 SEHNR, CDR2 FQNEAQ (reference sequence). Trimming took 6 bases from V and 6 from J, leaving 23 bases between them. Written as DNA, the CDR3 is TGTGCCAGCAGGCCACTCCCAGGGCAAGGGGACGCTGAAGCTTTCTTT. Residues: CASRPLPGQGDAEAFF.

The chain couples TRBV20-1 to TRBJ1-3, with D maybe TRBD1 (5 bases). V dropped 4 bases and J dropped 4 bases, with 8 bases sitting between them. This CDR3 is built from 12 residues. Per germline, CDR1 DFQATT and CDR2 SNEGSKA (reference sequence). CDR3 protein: CSATGFGNTIYF. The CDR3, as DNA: TGCAGTGCTACAGGGTTCGGAAACACCATATATTTT.

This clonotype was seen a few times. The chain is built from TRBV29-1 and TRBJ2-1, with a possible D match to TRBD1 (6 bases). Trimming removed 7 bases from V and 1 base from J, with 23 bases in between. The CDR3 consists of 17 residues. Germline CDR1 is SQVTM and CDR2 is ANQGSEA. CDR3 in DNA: TGCAGCGCCTACCCACGTTTAGGGGGTGAATCCTACAATGAGCAGTTCTTC. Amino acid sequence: CSAYPRLGGESYNEQFF.

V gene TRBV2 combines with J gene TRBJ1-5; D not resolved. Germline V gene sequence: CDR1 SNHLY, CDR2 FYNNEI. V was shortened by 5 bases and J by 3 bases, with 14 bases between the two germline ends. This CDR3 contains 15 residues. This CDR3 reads CASSLSRNPNQPQHF. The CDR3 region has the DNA TGTGCCAGCAGTCTCAGTCGGAACCCCAATCAGCCCCAGCATTTT.

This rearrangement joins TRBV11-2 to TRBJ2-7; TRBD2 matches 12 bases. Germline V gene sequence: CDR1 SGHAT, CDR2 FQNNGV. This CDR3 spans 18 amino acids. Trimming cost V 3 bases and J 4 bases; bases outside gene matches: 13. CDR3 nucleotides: TGTGCCAGCAGCTTGCTAGCGGGAGGGCCAGTGAACTTATACGAGCAGTACTTC. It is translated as CASSLLAGGPVNLYEQYF.

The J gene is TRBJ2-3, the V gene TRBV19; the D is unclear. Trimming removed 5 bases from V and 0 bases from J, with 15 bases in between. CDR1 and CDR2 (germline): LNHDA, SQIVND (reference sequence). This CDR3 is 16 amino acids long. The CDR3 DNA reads TGTGCCAGTAGTCCCCGACTTTCGTCTAGCACAGATACGCAGTATTTT. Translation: CASSPRLSSSTDTQYF.

The CDR3 bases are TGTGCCAGCAGCTTATCTGACAGGGGTTACTACAATGAGCAGTTCTTC. Encoded protein: CASSLSDRGYYNEQFF. The V call is TRBV7-6, the J call TRBJ2-1, with 8 bases matching TRBD1. Germline CDR1 and CDR2: SGHVS and FNYEAQ. V lost 2 bases and J lost 3; bases outside the gene matches: 6. This CDR3 contains 16 residues. The whole variable domain, remainder taken from reference TRBV7-6 and TRBJ2-1, is GAGVSQSPRYKVTKRGQDVALRCDPISGHVSLYWYRQALGQGPEFLTYFNYEAQQDKSGLPNDRFSAERPEGSISTLTIQRTEQRDSAMYRCASSLSDRGYYNEQFFGPGTRLTVL.

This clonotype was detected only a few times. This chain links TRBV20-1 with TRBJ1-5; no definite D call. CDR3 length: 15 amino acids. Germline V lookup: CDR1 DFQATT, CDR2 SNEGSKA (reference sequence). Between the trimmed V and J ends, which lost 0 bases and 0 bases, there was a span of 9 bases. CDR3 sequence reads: CSARDASHSNQPQHF. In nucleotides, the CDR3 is TGCAGTGCTAGAGATGCGAGCCATAGCAATCAGCCCCAGCATTTT.

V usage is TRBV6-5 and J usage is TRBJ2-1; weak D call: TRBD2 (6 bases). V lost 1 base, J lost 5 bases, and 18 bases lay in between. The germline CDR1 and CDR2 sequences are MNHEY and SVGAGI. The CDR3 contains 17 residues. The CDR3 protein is CASSYLPTSVWDNEQFF. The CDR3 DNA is TGTGCCAGCAGTTACTTACCGACTAGTGTTTGGGACAATGAGCAGTTCTTC.

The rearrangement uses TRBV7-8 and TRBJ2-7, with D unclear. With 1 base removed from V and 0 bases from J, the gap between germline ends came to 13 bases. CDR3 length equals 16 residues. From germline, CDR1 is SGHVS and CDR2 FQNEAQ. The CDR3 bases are TGTGCCAGCAGCTTAGTTGGCCAACTAAGCTCCTACGAGCAGTACTTC. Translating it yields CASSLVGQLSSYEQYF.

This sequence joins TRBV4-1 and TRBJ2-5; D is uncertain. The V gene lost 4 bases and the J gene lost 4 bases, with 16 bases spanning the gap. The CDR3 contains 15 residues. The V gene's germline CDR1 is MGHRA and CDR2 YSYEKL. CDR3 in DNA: TGCGCCAGCAGCCCAAACACGTCTCCGGGAGAGACCCAGTACTTC. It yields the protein CASSPNTSPGETQYF.

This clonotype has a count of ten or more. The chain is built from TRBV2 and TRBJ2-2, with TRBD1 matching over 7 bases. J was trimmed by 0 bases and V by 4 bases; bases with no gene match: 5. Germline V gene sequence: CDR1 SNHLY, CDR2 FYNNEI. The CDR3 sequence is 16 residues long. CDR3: CASSVWQGANTGELFF. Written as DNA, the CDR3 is TGTGCCAGCAGTGTGTGGCAGGGGGCGAACACCGGGGAGCTGTTTTTT.